Sequencing of this T cell receptor beta chain was carried out in a study of spatial heterogeneity in lung cancer (dated by TCRdb to the late 2010s). Notes on the research overall: Beta-chain transcripts were consistently detected in greater numbers than alpha-chain transcripts, which likely reflected higher beta-chain transcript abundance. TCR alpha and beta repertoires were quantitatively compared across multiple tumor regions, matched nontumor lung and blood in non-small cell lung cancer. Both alpha and beta chains were TCR-sequenced in 200 to 250 tumor regions, fewer than 80 matched nontumor lung samples and around 54 PBMC samples obtained at surgery. Nonsynonymous mutation counts, determined by whole-exome sequencing of tumor tissue, were related to features of the TCR repertoire. A strong correlation was found between TCR transcript counts in tumor regions and a T cell transcriptional module score from matched bulk RNA-seq. In the raw uncorrected reads, each unique combination of TCR and UMI appeared more than ten times on average. Study-level results and caveats: TCR-seq was estimated to cover only about 7% of tumor T cells for alpha chains and about 13% for beta chains. A correlation was observed between the number of expanded intratumoral alpha and beta TCRs and the tumor nonsynonymous mutation count. Counts of ubiquitous and regional expanded TCRs correlated with counts of ubiquitous and regional nonsynonymous mutations, respectively. Additional single-cell paired TCR alpha and beta sequencing was considered necessary to confirm, at a functional level, the hypothesis that regional TCRs recognize regional mutations.

The library was built by means of 5' RACE. Reads for this sample came from a NextSeq 500. To allow correction of PCR and sequencing errors, the TCR library protocol tagged every TCR cDNA molecule with a unique molecular identifier. As for the authors' bioinformatics: Decombinator tools were used for TCR identification, UMI-based error correction and CDR3 extraction. TCRs above a frequency of 2 per 1,000, corresponding to the top 1% of the tumor frequency distribution, were defined as expanded. Expanded tumor TCRs statistically deemed absent (corrected P<0.05) from at least one tumor region were classed as regional, and all other expanded tumor TCRs were classed as ubiquitous. Each repertoire was subsampled 100 times to 5,000 TCRs, after which Renyi diversity was computed with the R vegan package. CDR3 similarity networks were constructed using string-kernel similarity of amino acid triplets, with links drawn between CDR3s whose pairwise similarity was above 0.82. The public sequencing data were trimmed at Q25 with fastp and processed into clonotypes with MiXCR by TCRdb, which kept only in-frame beta chains. Each record represents a unique CDR3 protein, reported with the most common genes and DNA among its rows. The V and J calls reflect TCRdb's pipeline rather than the authors' work. Present in this sample are 9,500 to 12,000 distinct CDR3 sequences, 6% to 8% of which were seen just once. Approximately 20% of the sample belongs to the ten largest clones.

Taken from cysteine to phenylalanine, the CDR3 has 14 residues. The only DNA kept is the CDR3, 42 bases in frame from the first base. From the germline V gene, CDR1 is ENHRY and CDR2 is SYGVKD. V lost 10 bases and J lost 3 bases, and the count of bases not matched to a germline gene is 7. In this sample, this clonotype turned up many times. Its cognate antigen has yet to be identified. It has no much larger one-base neighbor in the sample; base qualities were not kept. This beta chain turned up in a library designed for alpha chains; as an off-target read, its abundance says little. The intended sense of this specimen's time point label: sample taken at primary tumor resection. Donors were about 70 patients with early-stage, untreated non-small cell lung cancer from the lung TRACERx cohort. Without any cell sorting, TCR sequencing was performed on whole RNA extracted either from tumor and nontumor lung tissue or from cryopreserved PBMC samples. Only patients for whom sufficient RNA was available from at least two tumor regions were selected for TCR sequencing. Before being selected, tumor and adjacent nontumor lung specimens were reviewed by a lung pathologist.

Sequenced material: lung tumor tissue, taken at surgery. The rearranged segments are TRBV10-3 and TRBJ2-2, with TRBD2 identical over 8 junction bases. The sequence was obtained from a female donor with early-stage non-small cell lung cancer. The DNA reads as follows: TGTGCCACCCAAGGACTAGCTGACACCGGGGAGCTGTTTTTT. It is translated as CATQGLADTGELFF.